The source of this TCR beta chain is a study of T cell repertoires in cytomegalovirus infection. Study-level background: Both recently identified HLA-C-restricted and well-studied HLA-B-restricted CMV epitopes were used in the study. Indications of both CMV infection and matching HLA type were provided by public TCR beta signatures.

Germline V gives CDR1 SGHKS, CDR2 YYEKEE (reference sequence). Trimming cost V 0 bases and J 8 bases, with 0 bases left between them. This CDR3 is built from 11 residues. General observations from the study: Ex vivo, HLA-C-restricted CMV-specific TCR beta clonotypes prevailed over the rest of the response.

TCRdb analysed the reads with MiXCR anew, one entry per CDR3 protein. The profile shows around 900,000 distinct CDR3 sequences, roughly 31% of them singletons. As to this clonotype: Its antigen is not identified.

The origin of this receptor is a human donor in good health (CMV status not recorded). Some clones in this sample may be carry-over from other donors' samples. Sample: cultured CD8+ T cells from PBMCs, taken from culture after CMV antigen stimulation. V is TRBV5-5 and J is TRBJ2-6; D unclear. CDR3: CASSLANVLTF. The CDR3 DNA sequence: TGTGCCAGCAGCTTGGCCAACGTCCTGACTTTC.